Following are 13 T cell receptor beta chains from one sample sequenced in a study of cytomegalovirus exposure and HLA in healthy donors. Clones were sequenced by immunoSEQ multiplex PCR, and TCRdb holds only the in-frame ones, with some missing. The sample shows over 85,000 clones, approximately 94% of them seen only once. Sequenced material: PBMCs. Source of these receptors: a woman under 40 in good health and CMV-seropositive.

The chain has TRBV2 and TRBJ2-7, with TRBD1 as a possible D gene (6 bases). This CDR3 is 14 amino acids long. V was cut by 6 bases and J by 3 bases, with 15 bases left in between. Per the germline V gene, CDR1 is SNHLY and CDR2 is FYNNEI. CDR3: CASSPRTASYEQYF. CDR3 in DNA: TGTGCCAGCAGCCCGAGGACAGCCAGCTACGAGCAGTACTTC.

The chain combines TRBV4-1 with TRBJ2-1; 12 nucleotides line up with TRBD1. Germline CDR1 is MGHRA and CDR2 is YSYEKL. The trim removed 2 bases at V and 3 bases at J, leaving 11 bases unmatched. CDR3 length: 19 residues. The CDR3 coding sequence is TGCGCCAGCAGCCAATCCCGGGACAGGGGGCGGATGTACTACAATGAGCAGTTCTTC. Translating it yields CASSQSRDRGRMYYNEQFF.

The CDR3: CASSRVLALNTEAFF. CDR3 coding DNA: TGTGCCAGCAGTCGGGTTCTAGCTTTGAACACTGAAGCTTTCTTT. The chain couples TRBV5-5 to TRBJ1-1; D unresolved. V shed 5 bases and J shed 0 bases, with 14 bases lying between them. In germline, CDR1 is SGHKS, CDR2 YYEKEE (reference sequence). The CDR3 runs to 15 residues.

The chain has TRBV28 and TRBJ2-2; 13 positions match TRBD2. Germline CDR1 MDHEN, CDR2 SYDVKM. Trimming took 8 bases from V and 6 from J; bases not matched to a gene: 12. The CDR3 sequence is 17 residues long. For the CDR3, the DNA is TGTGCCAGCCACAGGTTTTTCGGACTAGCGGGAGCCGGGGAGCTGTTTTTT. Amino acids: CASHRFFGLAGAGELFF.

This chain joins TRBV6-1 and TRBJ2-7; 8 bases agree with TRBD1. This CDR3 comprises 13 residues. Germline-derived CDR1 and CDR2 are MNHNS and SASEGT. Unmatched junction bases numbered 5, after V lost 8 bases and J lost 2 bases. The CDR3 DNA is TGTGCCAGCTCAGGGGGCCCAACCTACGAGCAGTACTTC. Its translation: CASSGGPTYEQYF.

This rearrangement joins TRBV5-1 to TRBJ2-2; no clear D. V gave up 1 base and J gave up 7 bases, with 14 bases separating them. Germline V gene lookup returns CDR1 SGHRS and CDR2 YFSETQ. This CDR3 contains 15 residues. As DNA, the CDR3 is TGCGCCAGCAGCTTGCAATCCACAGCAGACGGGGAGCTGTTTTTT. It encodes CASSLQSTADGELFF. The full variable domain, in which reference TRBV5-1 and TRBJ2-2 provide the parts outside the CDR3, is KAGVTQTPRYLIKTRGQQVTLSCSPISGHRSVSWYQQTPGQGLQFLFEYFSETQRNKGNFPGRFSGRQFSNSRSEMNVSTLELGDSALYLCASSLQSTADGELFFGEGSRLTVL.

The rearrangement links TRBV9 to TRBJ2-5; D is possibly TRBD2 (6 bases). Germline CDR1 SGDLS, CDR2 YYNGEE. CDR3 length: 15 amino acids. V was trimmed by 0 bases and J by 2 bases, leaving 11 bases between them. The CDR3 DNA reads as TGTGCCAGCAGCGTAGGTAATGGGAGGCAAGAGACCCAGTACTTC. Its translation: CASSVGNGRQETQYF.

V usage is TRBV30 and J usage is TRBJ1-5; 8 bases are shared with TRBD1. The CDR3 has 18 residues. CDR1 is GTSNPN, CDR2 SVGIG, per germline (reference sequence). The trim removed 4 bases at V and 0 bases at J, leaving 14 bases unmatched. This chain's CDR3 is CAWTAGQVGVNSNQPQHF. The DNA for the CDR3 is TGTGCCTGGACGGCGGGACAGGTGGGGGTTAATAGCAATCAGCCCCAGCATTTT.

The chain uses TRBV19 and TRBJ2-1, with D hard to call. V lost 3 bases and J 3 bases, leaving 12 bases between the germline ends. CDR3 length: 15 residues. The germline gives CDR1 LNHDA, CDR2 SQIVND (reference sequence). The CDR3 DNA reads as TGTGCCAGTAGTATTGAGAGCTATTTCTACAATGAGCAGTTCTTC. This codes for CASSIESYFYNEQFF.

The chain joins TRBV4-3 to TRBJ2-1, with D possibly being TRBD2 (6 bases). V lost 4 bases, J lost 0 bases, and 10 bases lay in between. This CDR3 has 15 residues. Germline CDR1 is LGHNA and CDR2 is YSLEER. The CDR3: CASSPASVSYNEQFF. The CDR3 DNA follows: TGCGCCAGCAGCCCGGCTAGCGTCTCCTACAATGAGCAGTTCTTC.

V and J are TRBV19 and TRBJ2-1; perhaps TRBD1 as D (6 bases). The CDR3 consists of 16 residues. The V end was cut by 2 bases, the J end by 3 bases, with 14 bases between. CDR1 LNHDA and CDR2 SQIVND come from the germline V gene (reference sequence). The chain's CDR3 is CASSINLGAGYNEQFF. In DNA, the CDR3 is TGTGCCAGTAGTATAAACCTGGGGGCTGGCTACAATGAGCAGTTCTTC.

This chain connects TRBV15 to TRBJ2-7, with D possibly matching TRBD2 (5 bases). This CDR3 has 14 amino acids. CDR1 and CDR2 (germline): LNHNV, YYDKDF (reference sequence). With 4 bases removed from V and 0 bases from J, the gap between germline ends came to 10 bases. The CDR3 is CATSKEGGSYEQYF. DNA of the CDR3: TGTGCCACCAGCAAAGAAGGAGGCTCCTACGAGCAGTACTTC. Using reference TRBV15 and TRBJ2-7 for the parts outside the CDR3, the full variable domain is DAMVIQNPRYQVTQFGKPVTLSCSQTLNHNVMYWYQQKSSQAPKLLFHYYDKDFNNEADTPDNFQSRRPNTSFCFLDIRSPGLGDTAMYLCATSKEGGSYEQYFGPGTRLTVT.

The rearrangement joins TRBV5-1 to TRBJ2-7; D gene uncertain. The V and J ends lost 2 bases and 0 bases respectively, with 6 bases between them. CDR1 and CDR2 from the germline V gene are SGHRS and YFSETQ. The CDR3 is 13 residues long. For the CDR3, the DNA is TGCGCCAGCAGCTTATCGAGCTCCTACGAGCAGTACTTC. Its protein is CASSLSSSYEQYF.